What follows describes a single T cell receptor (beta chain). Its cognate antigen has yet to be identified. The junction does not match germline at one end; this may be a read error. This entry comes from a study of T-cell memory formation after mild COVID-19 (dated by TCRdb to the early 2020s). Study-level background: TCR sequence clusters from the two donors were found to be largely donor specific. In a couple of donors, T-cell clones that expanded and contracted after mild COVID-19 were followed by sequencing TCRalpha and TCRbeta repertoires longitudinally. Two young, previously healthy adult volunteers made up the cohort, one male and one female.

Paper-wide results and their limitations: The study covered only a couple of mild cases, and larger cohorts including severe cases with pre-infection samples were considered necessary. Balanced CD4/CD8 phenotypes were observed for clones contracting from day 15 to 85, whereas a bias towards CD4+ was observed for a second wave of clones expanding from day 15 to 37. The second-wave clones that peaked on day 37 were not confirmed to be SARS-CoV-2 specific. Contracting CD4+ clones were located mainly in the CM and EM memory subsets, whereas CD8+ clones were found to be enriched in EMRA. The detection of some responding clones in pre-infection memory suggests that pre-existing cross-reactive memory T cells joined the SARS-CoV-2 response.

PBMCs were isolated by Ficoll-Paque density gradient centrifugation. TCRdb names Illumina NovaSeq 6000 as the instrument used. cDNA libraries for TCRalpha and TCRbeta were prepared by 5'RACE using constant-segment primers, with sample barcodes and unique molecular identifiers added. RNA was extracted from every sample with Trizol reagent. Library amplification was performed in two PCR steps, and a second sample barcode and Illumina TruSeq adapters were introduced in the second step. The libraries were sequenced on an Illumina NovaSeq using 2 x 150 bp paired-end reads. In the authors' own workflow: The reads were demultiplexed and collapsed into UMI-guided consensus sequences using migec v1.2.7. Using mixcr v2.1.11, UMI consensuses were aligned to TRA and TRB V and J templates and then assembled into clonotypes. Clonotypes were classified as expanded or contracted when called significant by both edgeR and NoisET, with noise models trained on biological replicates. For edgeR calls, the thresholds were a false discovery rate-adjusted p below 0.01 and a log2 fold-change of 1. As an exploratory analysis of dynamics, PCA with hierarchical clustering was applied to max-normalized trajectories of the 1000 most abundant clonotypes. Separately sequenced CD4+ and CD8+ repertoires were used to assign a CD4 or CD8 phenotype to each responding clone. TCRdb reworked the public reads: Q25 trimming with fastp, MiXCR clone assembly, productive beta chains retained. Merged by CDR3 protein, the rows form single entries marked with the most common genes and DNA. Clone size and V and J calls follow TCRdb, not the original study. Counted in this sample were 150,000 to 200,000 distinct CDR3 sequences; 14% of them appeared once. 14% of the sample goes to the ten largest clones.

The CDR1 and CDR2 encoded by the germline V gene (reference sequence) are DFQATT and SNEGSKA. The CDR3 measures 15 amino acids from cysteine to phenylalanine. Here the CDR3 DNA is all that survives: 45 bases in frame from base 1. The sequence was collected from an adult woman who had mild COVID-19 (a few samples of this study predate the infection). The sample titles of this study are shuffled in the database, so cell type and time point are left out; the donor was told from shared clones. The rearranged chain carries TRBV20-1 and TRBJ2-3; 7 of the junction bases match TRBD1. The sequencing sample was made of PBMCs or a T cell subset sorted from them (not recorded which). The DNA reads as follows: TGCAGTGCTATTATAGGGACAGCGAGCAGAGATACGCAGTATTTT. The translation is CSAIIGTASRDTQYF.